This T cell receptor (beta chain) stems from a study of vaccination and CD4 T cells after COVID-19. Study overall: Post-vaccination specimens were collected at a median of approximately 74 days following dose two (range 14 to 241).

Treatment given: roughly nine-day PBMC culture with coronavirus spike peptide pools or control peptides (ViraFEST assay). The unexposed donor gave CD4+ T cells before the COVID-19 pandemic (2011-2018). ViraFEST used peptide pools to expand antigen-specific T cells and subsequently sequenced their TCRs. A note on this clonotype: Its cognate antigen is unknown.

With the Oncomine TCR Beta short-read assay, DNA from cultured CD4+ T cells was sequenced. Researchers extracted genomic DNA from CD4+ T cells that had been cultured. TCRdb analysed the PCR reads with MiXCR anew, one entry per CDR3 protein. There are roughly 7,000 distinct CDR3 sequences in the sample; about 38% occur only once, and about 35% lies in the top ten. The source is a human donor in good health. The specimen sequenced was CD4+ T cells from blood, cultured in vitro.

The CDR3 DNA reads as TGTGCCAGCAGCTTAGAAGGGGCTTGGACTGAAGCTTTCTTT. This codes for CASSLEGAWTEAFF. V usage is TRBV7-9 and J usage is TRBJ1-1; tentatively, D is TRBD1 (5 bases). Trimming took 1 base from V and 5 from J, leaving 11 bases between them. The CDR3 has 14 residues. The V gene's germline CDR1 is SEHNR and CDR2 FQNEAQ (reference sequence).